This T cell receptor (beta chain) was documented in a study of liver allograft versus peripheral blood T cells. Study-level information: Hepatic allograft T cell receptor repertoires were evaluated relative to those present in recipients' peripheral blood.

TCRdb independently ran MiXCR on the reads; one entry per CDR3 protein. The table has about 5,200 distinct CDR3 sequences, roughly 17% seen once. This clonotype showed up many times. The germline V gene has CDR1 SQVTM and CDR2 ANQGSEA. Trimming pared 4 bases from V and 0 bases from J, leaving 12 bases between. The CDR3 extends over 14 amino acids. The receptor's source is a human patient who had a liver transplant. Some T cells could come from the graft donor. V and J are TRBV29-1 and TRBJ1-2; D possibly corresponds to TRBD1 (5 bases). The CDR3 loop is CSVGGQAANYGYTF. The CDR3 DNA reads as TGCAGCGTTGGGGGCCAGGCAGCTAACTATGGCTACACCTTC.